This TCR beta chain was sequenced for a study of cytomegalovirus exposure and HLA in healthy donors. General study points: TRBV6-2, TRBV6-3 and some other V segments were excluded as indistinguishable. Later on, a genetic analysis was performed. It linked a missense variant in DCLRE1C with V- and J-gene trimming of TCR beta. According to a later analysis, most TCR beta chains associated with CMV appeared HLA-restricted. As immune exposure information, only CMV serostatus was available.

The CDR3 consists of 14 residues. Germline assignment: CDR1 MGHRA and CDR2 YSYEKL. V was pared by 1 base and J by 8 bases, with 12 bases between. With respect to this clone: Its antigen is currently unknown.

PCR amplification relied on 60 Vbeta primers (plus 13 Jbeta primers). Generated by immunoSEQ multiplex PCR, the TCRdb table keeps only in-frame clones and is missing some. The sample yields about 98,000 clones, 74% seen once. The V and J genes are TRBV4-1 and TRBJ1-5; D perhaps matches TRBD1 (5 bases). The sample was PBMCs. The sequence was collected from a male donor in good health and CMV-seronegative. CDR3 coding DNA: TGCGCCAGCAGCCAAGGGCGGGGCGCAGAGCCCCAGCATTTT. It is translated as CASSQGRGAEPQHF.